The 10 T cell receptor beta chains below all came from one sample that was sequenced in a study of OX40 agonist ivuxolimab in advanced cancers. Produced via immunoSEQ multiplex PCR; TCRdb's table is partial and in-frame only. The sample consists of 95,000 to 150,000 clones, just over 90% of them appearing once. Sequenced material: CD4+ or CD8+ T cells sorted from blood, taken in a trial of the OX40 agonist ivuxolimab. All receptors derive from an adult with an advanced solid tumor such as melanoma, head and neck, liver or kidney cancer.

The CDR3 region has the DNA TGTGCAAGTCGCTTAGCGCGGAGCTCTGGGGCCAACGTCCTGACTTTC. It codes for CASRLARSSGANVLTF. The V and J genes are TRBV12-2 and TRBJ2-6; TRBD2 is the table's D call, not checked against the DNA. TRBV12-2 is a pseudogene. This CDR3 is 16 amino acids long.

This clone was recorded once. This chain links TRBV18 with TRBJ2-1; 9 bases match TRBD1. Germline V gene sequence: CDR1 KGHSH, CDR2 LQKENI. V was pared by 4 bases and J by 2 bases, with 3 bases of the junction left unmatched. CDR3 length: 15 residues. CDR3 nucleotide sequence: TGTGCCAGCTCACTGAGACAGGGGGCCTACAATGAGCAGTTCTTC. Its translation is CASSLRQGAYNEQFF. Variable domain in full (rest from reference TRBV18 and TRBJ2-1): NAGVMQNPRHLVRRRGQEARLRCSPMKGHSHVYWYRQLPEEGLKFMVYLQKENIIDESGMPKERFSAEFPKEGPSILRIQQVVRGDSAAYFCASSLRQGAYNEQFFGPGTRLTVL.

This clone appeared a single time. The CDR3 reads CASNAGSEQYF. CDR3 DNA: TGTGCCAGTAATGCGGGGTCCGAGCAGTACTTC. The chain couples TRBV19 to TRBJ2-7, with D possibly matching TRBD2 (6 bases). The CDR3 contains 11 residues. V dropped 7 bases and J dropped 6 bases, with 10 bases sitting between them. Germline V gene sequence: CDR1 LNHDA, CDR2 SQIVND (reference sequence).

The rearrangement joins TRBV10-1 to TRBJ2-3, with 11 bases matching TRBD1. V lost 11 bases to trimming and J lost 6 bases; unmatched junction nucleotides: 7. Germline CDR1 reads WNHNN; CDR2 reads SYGVQD (reference sequence). The CDR3 length is 13 residues. The CDR3 protein is CAGPGTGGDTQYF. The CDR3 DNA reads TGCGCCGGTCCCGGGACAGGGGGTGATACGCAGTATTTT.

The chain couples TRBV27 to TRBJ1-1, with D uncertain. Germline V gene sequence: CDR1 MNHEY, CDR2 SMNVEV (reference sequence). V dropped 5 bases and J dropped 4 bases, with 14 bases sitting between them. CDR3 size: 14 residues. Written as DNA, the CDR3 is TGTGCCAGCAGTCCCCGGCCGCGGGGCACTGAAGCTTTCTTT. Its translation: CASSPRPRGTEAFF.

V gene TRBV11-3 combines with J gene TRBJ2-2, with 8 bases aligning to TRBD2. Per germline, CDR1 SGHNT and CDR2 YENEEA. This CDR3 is 17 amino acids long. The J segment lost 7 bases and the V segment lost 2 bases, leaving 12 bases of the junction unmatched. The CDR3 region has the DNA TGTGCCAGCAGCTTACGGCCCCCCGGGAGGGGCGGCGGGGAGCTGTTTTTT. Amino acid sequence: CASSLRPPGRGGGELFF. The variable domain in full, completed from reference TRBV11-3 and TRBJ2-2, reads EAGVVQSPRYKIIEKKQPVAFWCNPISGHNTLYWYLQNLGQGPELLIRYENEEAVDDSQLPKDRFSAERLKGVDSTLKIQPAELGDSAVYLCASSLRPPGRGGGELFFGEGSRLTVL.

The chain has TRBV19 and TRBJ2-2, with 14 bases aligning to TRBD2. Germline values: CDR1 LNHDA, CDR2 SQIVND (reference sequence). This CDR3 is 18 amino acids long. V was pared by 3 bases and J by 3 bases, with 6 bases of the junction left unmatched. The chain's CDR3 is CASSMGGTSGSHTGELFF. Written as DNA, the CDR3 is TGTGCCAGTAGTATGGGGGGGACTAGCGGGAGTCACACCGGGGAGCTGTTTTTT. Filled out from reference TRBV19 and TRBJ2-2, the complete variable domain reads DGGITQSPKYLFRKEGQNVTLSCEQNLNHDAMYWYRQDPGQGLRLIYYSQIVNDFQKGDIAEGYSVSREKKESFPLTVTSAQKNPTAFYLCASSMGGTSGSHTGELFFGEGSRLTVL.

The chain links TRBV18 to TRBJ1-6; 8 positions match TRBD1. There are 14 residues in the CDR3. V shed 5 bases, J shed 6 bases, and the junction held 3 bases outside the gene matches. Germline V lookup: CDR1 KGHSH, CDR2 LQKENI. CDR3 sequence: CASSSDRANSPLHF. The CDR3 DNA reads as TGTGCCAGCTCATCGGACAGGGCTAATTCACCCCTCCACTTT.

The chain is built from TRBV5-1 and TRBJ1-1; no firm D call. The CDR3 loop spans 14 amino acids. The germline V and J ends were trimmed by 0 bases and 1 base, with 7 bases remaining between them. Germline CDR1 is SGHRS and CDR2 is YFSETQ. The CDR3 bases are TGCGCCAGCAGCTTGGATTCAGAGAACACTGAAGCTTTCTTT. Its translation is CASSLDSENTEAFF.

This clone was observed once. This chain joins TRBV18 and TRBJ1-1, with no clear D. Trimming removed 3 bases at V and 2 bases at J, with 10 bases between. The CDR3 consists of 14 residues. The germline gives CDR1 KGHSH, CDR2 LQKENI. CDR3 in amino acids: CASSPAGINTEAFF. In DNA, the CDR3 is TGTGCCAGCTCACCGGCAGGCATCAACACTGAAGCTTTCTTT.